Only one count was recorded for the clone carrying this T cell receptor (beta chain). Its antigen is unknown. The data stem from a study of a mutant IDH1 vaccine in newly diagnosed glioma. CDR1 is SGHRS and CDR2 is YFSETQ in the germline V gene. The CDR3 consists of 16 residues. The V segment lost 1 base and the J segment 7 bases; nucleotides outside the gene matches: 11. TCRdb's copy holds only in-frame clones and misses some; the assay was immunoSEQ multiplex PCR. Of about 30,000 clones listed, under 80% are singletons. The time point: week 11, during vaccination. Each dose delivered 300 ug of mutant IDH1 20-mer peptide subcutaneously with imiquimod.

The chain uses TRBV5-1 and TRBJ2-1; the match to TRBD1 covers 7 bases. The material was PBMCs, obtained from a glioma patient whose treatment included an IDH1 peptide vaccine. This clonotype was sampled from a man between 25 and 39 years old with glioma. The CDR3 sequence: CASSLLRDSAGNEQFF. CDR3 DNA: TGCGCCAGCAGCTTGCTCCGGGACAGTGCCGGGAATGAGCAGTTCTTC.